This T cell receptor beta chain derives from a study of T cells expressing NK-cell markers. About the study: The study sequenced eight donors, seven HCMV-seropositive and one seronegative.

For each CDR3 protein, TCRdb gives one entry from its re-call of the 5' RACE reads, without DNA. Its clone listing holds about 460,000 distinct CDR3 sequences. This sequence was found in a woman in her fifties or sixties in good health. Input material: blood T cells: a sorted CD56 or NKG2C T cell subset, CD4+ or CD8+ T cells, or bulk PBMC T cells (not recorded which).

This CDR3 is CASSLTGNPFYEQYF. J is TRBJ2-7 and V is TRBV11-2; TCRdb reports TRBD1, a call that lacks DNA to check it against. The CDR3 consists of 15 residues. The germline gives CDR1 SGHAT, CDR2 FQNNGV.